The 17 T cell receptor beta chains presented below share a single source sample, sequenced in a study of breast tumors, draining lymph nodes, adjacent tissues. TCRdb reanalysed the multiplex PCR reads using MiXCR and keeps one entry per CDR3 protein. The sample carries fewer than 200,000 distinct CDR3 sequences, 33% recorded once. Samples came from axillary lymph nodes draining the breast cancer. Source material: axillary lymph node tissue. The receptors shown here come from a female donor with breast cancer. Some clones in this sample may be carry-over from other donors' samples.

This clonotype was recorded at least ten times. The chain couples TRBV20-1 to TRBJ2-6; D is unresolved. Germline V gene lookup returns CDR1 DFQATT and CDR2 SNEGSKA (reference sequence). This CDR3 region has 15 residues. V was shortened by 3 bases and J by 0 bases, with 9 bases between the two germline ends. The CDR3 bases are TGCAGTGCTAGGCCAGGCTTCTCTGGGGCCAACGTCCTGACTTTC. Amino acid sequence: CSARPGFSGANVLTF.

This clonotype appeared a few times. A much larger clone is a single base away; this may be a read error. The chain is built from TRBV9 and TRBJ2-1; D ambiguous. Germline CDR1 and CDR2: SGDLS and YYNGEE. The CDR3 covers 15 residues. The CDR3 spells CASSVVPSSYNEPFF. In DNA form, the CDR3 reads TGTGCCAGCAGCGTAGTGCCGAGCTCCTACAATGAGCCGTTCTTC.

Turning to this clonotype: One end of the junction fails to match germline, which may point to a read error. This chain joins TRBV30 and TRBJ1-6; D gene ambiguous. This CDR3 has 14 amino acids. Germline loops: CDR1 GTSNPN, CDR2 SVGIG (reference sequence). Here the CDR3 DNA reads TGCGCCTGGAGTGTTTCCGGGCAGCCCTGGCCCCTCCACTTT. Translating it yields CAWSVSGQPWPLHF.

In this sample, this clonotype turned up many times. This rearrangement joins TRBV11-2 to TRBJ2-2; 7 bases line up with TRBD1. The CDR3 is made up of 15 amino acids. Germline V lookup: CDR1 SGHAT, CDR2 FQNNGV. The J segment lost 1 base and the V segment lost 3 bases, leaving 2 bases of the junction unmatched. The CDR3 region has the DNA TGTGCCAGCAGCTTTTGGACAGGGAACACCGGGGAGCTGTTTTTT. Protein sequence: CASSFWTGNTGELFF.

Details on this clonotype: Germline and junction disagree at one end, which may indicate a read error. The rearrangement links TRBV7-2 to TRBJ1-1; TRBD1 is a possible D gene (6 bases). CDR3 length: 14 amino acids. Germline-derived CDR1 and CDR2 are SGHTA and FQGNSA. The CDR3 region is CATKGGLMNAEAFF. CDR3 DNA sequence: TGTGCCACCAAGGGGGGCCTGATGAACGCTGAAGCTTTCTTT. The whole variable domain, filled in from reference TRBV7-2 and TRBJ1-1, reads GAGVSQSPSNKVTEKGKDVELRCDPISGHTALYWYRQSLGQGLEFLIYFQGNSAPDKSGLPSDRFSAERTGGSVSTLTIQRTQQEDSAVYLCATKGGLMNAEAFFGQGTRLTVV.

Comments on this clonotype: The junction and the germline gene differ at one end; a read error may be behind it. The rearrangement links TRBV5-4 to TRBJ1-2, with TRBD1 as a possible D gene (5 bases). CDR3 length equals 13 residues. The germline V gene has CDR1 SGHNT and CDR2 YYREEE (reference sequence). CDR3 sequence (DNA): TGTGCCAGCGGCTTGATACAGGCCGATGGCTACACCTTC. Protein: CASGLIQADGYTF.

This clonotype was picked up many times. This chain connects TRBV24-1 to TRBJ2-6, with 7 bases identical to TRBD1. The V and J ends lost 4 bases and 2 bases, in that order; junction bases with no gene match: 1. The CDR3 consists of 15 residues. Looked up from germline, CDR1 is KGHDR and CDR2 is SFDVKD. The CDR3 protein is CATSETGAGANVLTF. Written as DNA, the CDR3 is TGTGCCACCAGTGAAACAGGGGCTGGGGCCAACGTCCTGACTTTC.

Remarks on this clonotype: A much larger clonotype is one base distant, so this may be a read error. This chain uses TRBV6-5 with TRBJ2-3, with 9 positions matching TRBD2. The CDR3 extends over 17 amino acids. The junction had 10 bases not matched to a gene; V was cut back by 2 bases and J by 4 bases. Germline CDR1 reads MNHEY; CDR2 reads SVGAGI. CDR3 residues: CASSYPRAGGPADTQYF. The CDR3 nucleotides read TGTGCCAGCAGTTACCCGAGGGCGGGGGGGCCCGCAGATACGCAGTATTTT.

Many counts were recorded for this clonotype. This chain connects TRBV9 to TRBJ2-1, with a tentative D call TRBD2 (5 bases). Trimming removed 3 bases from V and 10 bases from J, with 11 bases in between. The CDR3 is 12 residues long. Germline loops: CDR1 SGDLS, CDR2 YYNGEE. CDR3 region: CASSGTRMEQFF. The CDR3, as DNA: TGTGCCAGCAGCGGAACTAGGATGGAGCAGTTCTTC.

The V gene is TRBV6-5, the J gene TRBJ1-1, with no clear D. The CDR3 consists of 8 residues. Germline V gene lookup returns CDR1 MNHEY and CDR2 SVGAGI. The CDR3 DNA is TGTGCTCATACTGAAGCTTTCTTT. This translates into CAHTEAFF.

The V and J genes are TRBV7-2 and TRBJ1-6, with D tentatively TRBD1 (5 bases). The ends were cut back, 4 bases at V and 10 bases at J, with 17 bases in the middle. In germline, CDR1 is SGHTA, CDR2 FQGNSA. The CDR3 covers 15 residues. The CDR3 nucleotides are TGTGCCAGCAGCTCCTCCGGGGTAAGGGGATCACCCCTCCACTTT. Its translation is CASSSSGVRGSPLHF. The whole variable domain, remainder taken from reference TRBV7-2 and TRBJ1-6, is GAGVSQSPSNKVTEKGKDVELRCDPISGHTALYWYRQSLGQGLEFLIYFQGNSAPDKSGLPSDRFSAERTGGSVSTLTIQRTQQEDSAVYLCASSSSGVRGSPLHFGNGTRLTVT.

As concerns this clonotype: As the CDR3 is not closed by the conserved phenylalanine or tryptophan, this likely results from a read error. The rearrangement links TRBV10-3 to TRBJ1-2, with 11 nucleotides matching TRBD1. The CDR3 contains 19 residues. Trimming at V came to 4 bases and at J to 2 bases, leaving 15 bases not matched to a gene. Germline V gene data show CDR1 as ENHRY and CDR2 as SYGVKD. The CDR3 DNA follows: TGTGCCATCAGTGGGCGTCTCGGGGGACAGGGGGTCTCAAACTATGGCTACACCCTC. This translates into CAISGRLGGQGVSNYGYTL.

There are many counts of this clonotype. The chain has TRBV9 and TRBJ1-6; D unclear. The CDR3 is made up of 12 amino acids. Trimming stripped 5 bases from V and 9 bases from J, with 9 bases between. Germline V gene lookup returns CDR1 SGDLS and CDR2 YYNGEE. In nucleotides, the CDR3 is TGTGCCAGCAGTTCGGGCGGTTCACCCCTCCACTTT. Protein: CASSSGGSPLHF.

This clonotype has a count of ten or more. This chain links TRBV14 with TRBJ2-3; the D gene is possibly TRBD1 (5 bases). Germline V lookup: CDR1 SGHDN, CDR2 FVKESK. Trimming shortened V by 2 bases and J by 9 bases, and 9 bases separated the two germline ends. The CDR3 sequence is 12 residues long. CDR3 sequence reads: CASSQQGRTQYF. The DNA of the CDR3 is TGTGCCAGCAGCCAACAGGGAAGGACGCAGTATTTT.

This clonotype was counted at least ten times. This CDR3 is CASSEAQASGSSDTQYF. CDR3 bases: TGTGCCAGCAGTGAAGCGCAGGCTAGCGGGAGTTCAGATACGCAGTATTTT. V and J are TRBV6-1 and TRBJ2-3; the match to TRBD2 covers 10 bases. Trimming removed 0 bases from V and 4 bases from J; junction bases left unmatched: 7. CDR3 length: 17 amino acids. Germline CDR1 MNHNS, CDR2 SASEGT.

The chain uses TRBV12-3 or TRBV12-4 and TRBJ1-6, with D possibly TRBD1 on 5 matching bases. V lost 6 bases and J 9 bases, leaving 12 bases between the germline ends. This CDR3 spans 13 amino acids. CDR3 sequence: CASSPGPSSPLHF. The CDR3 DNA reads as TGTGCCAGCAGCCCAGGGCCTAGTTCACCCCTCCACTTT.

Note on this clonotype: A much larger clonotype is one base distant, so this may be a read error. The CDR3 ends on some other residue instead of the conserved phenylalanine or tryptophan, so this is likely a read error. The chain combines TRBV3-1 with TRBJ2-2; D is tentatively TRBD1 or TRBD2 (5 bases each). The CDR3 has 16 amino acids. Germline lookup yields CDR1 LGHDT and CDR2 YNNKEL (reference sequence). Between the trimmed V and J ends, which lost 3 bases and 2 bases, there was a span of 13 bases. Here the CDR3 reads CASSHPGDLNTGELFL. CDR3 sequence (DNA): TGTGCCAGCAGCCACCCCGGGGACCTCAACACCGGGGAGCTGTTTCTT.